This TCR beta chain was obtained from a study of blood T cell repertoires in COVID-19. Study-wide context: Material from acute and convalescent COVID-19 was sourced from the United States, Italy and Spain. PBMCs, B-cell-depleted T cells, or T cells were the source of the cDNA or gDNA that made up the material.

In the authors' methods: By means of reference gene primer amplification, nucleated cell counts were estimated. Profiled with immunoSEQ multiplex PCR; TCRdb holds only in-frame clones, not every one. D and trimming were read from the DNA, whereas the V and J calls and clone size are those reported in that table. The repertoire includes about 120,000 clones, over 65% of them detected once, and 4% to 5% sits in the top ten. CDR1 and CDR2 (germline): SEHNR, FQNEAQ (reference sequence). V was pared by 3 bases and J by 1 base, with 12 bases between. The CDR3 has 15 amino acids. As concerns this clone: The same CDR3 can be traced to other DNA sequences in this sample.

This chain links TRBV7-9 with TRBJ1-1, with D perhaps TRBD1 (5 bases). The source is a woman in her seventies with acute or convalescent COVID-19. The material sequenced was peripheral blood. Written as DNA, the CDR3 is TGTGCCAGCAGCTTGCTCAGGGTGGGGAACACTGAAGCTTTCTTT. It is translated as CASSLLRVGNTEAFF.